Presented here are 32 T cell receptor beta chains from one specimen sequenced in a study of immune evolution from preneoplasia to lung adenocarcinoma. Sequenced by immunoSEQ multiplex PCR; TCRdb stores in-frame clones only, minus some. Here the sample spans approximately 8,000 clones, 78% being singletons. The sequenced material came from FFPE adjacent normal lung tissue. The receptors derive from a person aged 70 to 79 with lung adenocarcinoma.

The chain uses TRBV2 and TRBJ1-5; possible D gene TRBD1, 6 bases. This CDR3 has 14 residues. Germline values: CDR1 SNHLY, CDR2 FYNNEI. V lost 6 bases and J lost 0, with 9 bases in between. This CDR3 reads CASSGQYSNQPQHF. The CDR3 region has the DNA TGTGCCAGCAGCGGACAGTATAGCAATCAGCCCCAGCATTTT.

The genes are TRBV18 and TRBJ2-5; D unresolved. This CDR3 has 12 residues. The germline V gene has CDR1 KGHSH and CDR2 LQKENI. Trimming cost V 2 bases and J 1 base, with 2 bases left between them. The CDR3 spells CASSPVQETQYF. The CDR3 nucleotides are TGTGCCAGCTCACCAGTCCAAGAGACCCAGTACTTC.

The V call is TRBV2, the J call TRBJ2-2; D is ambiguous. The CDR3 loop spans 14 amino acids. The germline V gene encodes CDR1 SNHLY and CDR2 FYNNEI. The ends were cut back, 3 bases at V and 1 base at J, with 6 bases in the middle. CDR3 DNA sequence: TGTGCCAGCAGTGACAGGCGGAACACCGGGGAGCTGTTTTTT. This codes for CASSDRRNTGELFF.

The chain combines TRBV28 with TRBJ2-2, with 14 bases fitting TRBD2. With V trimmed by 6 bases and J by 7 bases, 10 bases remained unmatched. CDR3 length: 17 residues. Germline CDR1 is MDHEN and CDR2 is SYDVKM. CDR3 nucleotide sequence: TGTGCCAGCAGAATAACCGGGACTAGCGGGAGTGGCGGGGAGCTGTTTTTT. Its protein product is CASRITGTSGSGGELFF.

The chain combines TRBV5-1 with TRBJ1-4; D remains unclear. Germline-derived CDR1 and CDR2 are SGHRS and YFSETQ. Trimming shortened V by 0 bases and J by 2 bases, and 8 bases separated the two germline ends. This CDR3 is 15 amino acids long. The CDR3 is CASSLVLGTNEKLFF. The CDR3 DNA reads TGCGCCAGCAGCTTGGTTCTGGGGACTAATGAAAAACTGTTTTTT.

This chain joins TRBV4-1 and TRBJ1-5; the D is unclear. The germline V and J ends were trimmed by 3 bases and 5 bases, with 8 bases remaining between them. Germline lookup yields CDR1 MGHRA and CDR2 YSYEKL. This CDR3 has 13 amino acids. The DNA for the CDR3 is TGCGCCAGCAGCCAGAGTAGGCATCAGCCCCAGCATTTT. Protein: CASSQSRHQPQHF.

The genes are TRBV5-4 and TRBJ2-7; D remains ambiguous. From germline, CDR1 is SGHNT and CDR2 YYREEE (reference sequence). V was cut by 2 bases and J by 3 bases, with 6 bases left in between. The CDR3 covers 12 residues. The CDR3 loop is CASSFSGYEQYF. The CDR3 region has the DNA TGTGCCAGCAGCTTCTCAGGCTACGAGCAGTACTTC.

This CDR3 is CASSEWAEAFF. The CDR3 DNA follows: TGTGCCAGCAGTGAATGGGCTGAAGCTTTCTTT. V and J are TRBV6-1 and TRBJ1-1, with D uncertain. Germline V gene data show CDR1 as MNHNS and CDR2 as SASEGT. The CDR3 consists of 11 residues. The ends were cut back, 2 bases at V and 6 bases at J, with 4 bases in the middle.

The rearrangement uses TRBV20-1 and TRBJ2-1, with D possibly being TRBD2 (6 bases). Germline V CDR1 and CDR2: DFQATT, SNEGSKA (reference sequence). V lost 5 bases to trimming and J lost 7 bases, with 9 bases between them. The CDR3 runs to 11 residues. The CDR3 DNA follows: TGCAGTGCTTCACTAGCTAATGAGCAGTTCTTC. It translates to CSASLANEQFF.

The chain employs TRBV29-1 and TRBJ1-2; no firm D call. The CDR3 spans 16 residues. Trimming removed 6 bases from V and 0 bases from J, with 20 bases in between. Per the germline V gene, CDR1 is SQVTM and CDR2 is ANQGSEA. CDR3 nucleotides: TGCAGCGTATATGGGGTCTCCGAGCTCACTAACTATGGCTACACCTTC. As protein: CSVYGVSELTNYGYTF.

The rearrangement links TRBV2 to TRBJ2-7; perhaps TRBD1 as D (5 bases). Germline values: CDR1 SNHLY, CDR2 FYNNEI. The CDR3 has 11 residues. V lost 6 bases and J 3 bases, leaving 6 bases between the germline ends. This CDR3 is CASRQDYEQYF. Written as DNA, the CDR3 is TGTGCCAGCAGACAGGACTACGAGCAGTACTTC.

The chain carries TRBV5-1 and TRBJ1-2; possible D gene TRBD1, 6 bases. The germline CDR1 and CDR2 sequences are SGHRS and YFSETQ. V lost 2 bases to trimming and J lost 5 bases, with 13 bases between them. The CDR3 runs to 14 residues. The CDR3 loop is CASSLGGGKYGYTF. In DNA, the CDR3 is TGCGCCAGCAGCTTAGGAGGGGGAAAATATGGCTACACCTTC.

This chain joins TRBV10-1 and TRBJ2-7; the match to TRBD1 covers 9 bases. The CDR3 runs 15 residues. From germline, CDR1 is WNHNN and CDR2 SYGVQD (reference sequence). Unmatched junction bases numbered 9, after V lost 4 bases and J lost 5 bases. CDR3 loop: CASSAGGQGNDEQYF. The CDR3 region has the DNA TGCGCCAGCAGTGCCGGTGGACAGGGGAATGACGAGCAGTACTTC.

This clone showed up just once. The V and J genes are TRBV5-8 and TRBJ2-7; 12 nucleotides line up with TRBD1. The trim removed 7 bases at V and 3 bases at J, leaving 5 bases unmatched. CDR1 is SGHTS and CDR2 is YDEGEE in the germline V gene. The CDR3 runs 14 residues. CDR3 bases: TGTGCCAGCTTAGGGACAGGGGGCCGCTACGAGCAGTACTTC. Protein: CASLGTGGRYEQYF.

This sequence joins TRBV18 and TRBJ1-5; D unclear. V shed 6 bases and J shed 2 bases, with 23 bases lying between them. This CDR3 region has 18 residues. Germline assignment: CDR1 KGHSH and CDR2 LQKENI. CDR3 coding DNA: TGTGCCAGCTCCCGTCGACCTGCCGGGTCAATAGGCAATCAGCCCCAGCATTTT. Residues: CASSRRPAGSIGNQPQHF. Full variable domain (missing parts from reference TRBV18 and TRBJ1-5): NAGVMQNPRHLVRRRGQEARLRCSPMKGHSHVYWYRQLPEEGLKFMVYLQKENIIDESGMPKERFSAEFPKEGPSILRIQQVVRGDSAAYFCASSRRPAGSIGNQPQHFGDGTRLSIL.

The V call is TRBV5-6, the J call TRBJ2-2, with D maybe TRBD1 (6 bases). V dropped 4 bases and J dropped 1 base, with 11 bases sitting between them. Per germline, CDR1 SGHDT and CDR2 YYEEEE. This CDR3 contains 15 residues. The CDR3 loop is CASSLGTQNTGELFF. Written as DNA, the CDR3 is TGTGCCAGCAGCCTGGGGACACAGAACACCGGGGAGCTGTTTTTT.

This chain's CDR3 is CASSLEGGVSYEQYF. DNA for the CDR3: TGTGCCAGCAGCCTGGAGGGGGGCGTCTCCTACGAGCAGTACTTC. V and J are TRBV7-9 and TRBJ2-7; D possibly matches TRBD1 or TRBD2 (6 bases each). Between the trimmed V and J ends, which lost 5 bases and 0 bases, there was a span of 14 bases. The CDR3 sequence is 15 residues long. CDR1 and CDR2 (germline): SEHNR, FQNEAQ (reference sequence).

This clone has a handful of counts. J is TRBJ1-2 and V is TRBV15, with D possibly TRBD1 on 6 matching bases. Per the germline V gene, CDR1 is LNHNV and CDR2 is YYDKDF (reference sequence). The length of the CDR3 is 13 residues. V dropped 4 bases and J dropped 7 bases, with 13 bases sitting between them. The CDR3 sequence: CATSIRTGSGYTF. The CDR3 DNA sequence: TGTGCCACCAGCATCAGAACAGGGTCTGGCTACACCTTC. The complete variable domain, with remaining parts taken from reference TRBV15 and TRBJ1-2, reads DAMVIQNPRYQVTQFGKPVTLSCSQTLNHNVMYWYQQKSSQAPKLLFHYYDKDFNNEADTPDNFQSRRPNTSFCFLDIRSPGLGDTAMYLCATSIRTGSGYTFGSGTRLTVV.

The chain carries TRBV5-8 and TRBJ2-7, with D possibly being TRBD1 (5 bases). The V and J ends lost 1 base and 2 bases respectively, with 7 bases between them. This CDR3 comprises 13 residues. Germline V lookup: CDR1 SGHTS, CDR2 YDEGEE. The CDR3 sequence is CASSLRGPYEQYF. The CDR3 bases are TGTGCCAGCAGCTTGAGGGGTCCCTACGAGCAGTACTTC.

This clone was picked up a small number of times. V gene TRBV2 combines with J gene TRBJ1-6; D call uncertain. V was trimmed by 3 bases and J by 0 bases, leaving 9 bases between them. The germline gives CDR1 SNHLY, CDR2 FYNNEI. CDR3 size: 16 residues. The CDR3 sequence: CASSDGLYSYNSPLHF. For the CDR3, the DNA is TGTGCCAGCAGTGACGGCCTTTACTCCTATAATTCACCCCTCCACTTT. The full variable domain, rest sourced from reference TRBV2 and TRBJ1-6, is EPEVTQTPSHQVTQMGQEVILRCVPISNHLYFYWYRQILGQKVEFLVSFYNNEISEKSEIFDDQFSVERPDGSNFTLKIRSTKLEDSAMYFCASSDGLYSYNSPLHFGNGTRLTVT.

The chain joins TRBV9 to TRBJ2-7, with 14 bases aligning to TRBD2. The CDR3 runs to 20 residues. CDR1 is SGDLS, CDR2 YYNGEE, per germline. V dropped 4 bases and J dropped 2; count of bases not matched to a gene: 17. Here the CDR3 reads CASSPTPQGMTSGRAYEQYF. The CDR3 coding sequence is TGTGCCAGCAGCCCGACCCCCCAAGGCATGACTAGCGGGAGGGCCTACGAGCAGTACTTC.

This rearrangement joins TRBV29-1 to TRBJ2-7; 9 bases map to TRBD2. V trimming: 5 bases; J trimming: 7 bases; junction bases outside the gene matches: 12. The CDR3 is 14 residues long. Germline CDR1 reads SQVTM; CDR2 reads ANQGSEA. The CDR3 here is CSVLGVAGVNEQYF. The CDR3 DNA follows: TGCAGCGTTCTGGGAGTAGCGGGAGTTAATGAGCAGTACTTC.

CDR3: CASSPRSMSQNFYEQYF. The CDR3 coding sequence is TGTGCCAGCTCACCACGTAGTATGTCGCAGAATTTCTACGAGCAGTACTTC. V gene TRBV18 combines with J gene TRBJ2-7; D uncertain. The CDR3 is 17 amino acids. Germline CDR1 and CDR2: KGHSH and LQKENI. The V and J ends lost 1 base and 3 bases respectively, with 19 bases between them.

This clone was counted once. CDR3 in amino acids: CASSSGQGTYNEQFF. The DNA for the CDR3 is TGCGCCAGCAGTTCGGGACAGGGAACCTACAATGAGCAGTTCTTC. The chain carries TRBV5-1 and TRBJ2-1; 9 nucleotides align to TRBD1. From germline, CDR1 is SGHRS and CDR2 YFSETQ. The ends lost 5 bases at V and 2 bases at J; junction bases unmatched: 5. The CDR3 extends over 15 amino acids.

This clone was observed a few times. The chain links TRBV7-9 to TRBJ2-2; the D gene could be TRBD1 or TRBD2 (5 bases each). This CDR3 region has 15 residues. The V gene lost 2 bases and the J gene lost 3 bases, with 10 bases spanning the gap. The germline V gene encodes CDR1 SEHNR and CDR2 FQNEAQ (reference sequence). The CDR3 spells CASSLSRGYTGELFF. The CDR3 DNA sequence: TGTGCCAGCAGCTTATCCCGGGGCTACACCGGGGAGCTGTTTTTT.

This chain connects TRBV27 to TRBJ1-2; D not certain. V was pared by 0 bases and J by 4 bases, with 9 bases between. CDR3 length: 14 amino acids. Germline-derived CDR1 and CDR2 are MNHEY and SMNVEV (reference sequence). The CDR3 bases are TGTGCCAGCAGTTTATCGGGGTTTGGCTATGGCTACACCTTC. Translating it yields CASSLSGFGYGYTF.

CDR3 coding DNA: TGCAGCGTTGAAGATCCGCAGGACAGTCTATTCCTCAACACTGAAGCTTTCTTT. It encodes CSVEDPQDSLFLNTEAFF. The genes are TRBV29-1 and TRBJ1-1; tentatively, D is TRBD1 (6 bases). Trimming pared 0 bases from V and 2 bases from J, leaving 22 bases between. This CDR3 spans 18 amino acids. Germline-derived CDR1 and CDR2 are SQVTM and ANQGSEA.

The gene calls are TRBV2 and TRBJ1-4; D not resolved. The CDR3 extends over 14 amino acids. Germline loops: CDR1 SNHLY, CDR2 FYNNEI. Trimming pared 6 bases from V and 5 bases from J, leaving 13 bases between. This CDR3 reads CASSPTAMNEKLFF. The CDR3 nucleotides read TGTGCCAGCAGCCCCACGGCTATGAATGAAAAACTGTTTTTT.

V usage is TRBV5-1 and J usage is TRBJ2-2; 7 bases line up with TRBD2. This CDR3 region has 15 residues. Per germline, CDR1 SGHRS and CDR2 YFSETQ. Trimming took 0 bases from V and 5 from J; bases not matched to a gene: 4. CDR3 in amino acids: CASSLVSGMTGELFF. CDR3 in DNA: TGCGCCAGCAGCTTGGTGAGCGGGATGACCGGGGAGCTGTTTTTT.

This chain uses TRBV10-2 with TRBJ1-5; D is unclear. V gave up 2 bases and J gave up 9 bases, with 11 bases separating them. Germline CDR1 and CDR2: WSHSY and SAAADI. The CDR3 has 13 amino acids. CDR3 sequence reads: CASSENRATPQHF. CDR3 DNA: TGCGCCAGCAGTGAGAACCGGGCAACGCCCCAGCATTTT.

The gene calls are TRBV5-4 and TRBJ2-1; 9 bases agree with TRBD2. Looked up from germline, CDR1 is SGHNT and CDR2 is YYREEE (reference sequence). This CDR3 has 13 residues. Trimming at V came to 5 bases and at J to 4 bases, leaving 1 base not matched to a gene. This chain's CDR3 is CASRLAGYNEQFF. CDR3 bases: TGTGCCAGCAGGCTAGCGGGGTACAATGAGCAGTTCTTC.

This rearrangement joins TRBV6-5 to TRBJ2-7; D may match TRBD1 or TRBD2 (5 bases each). Trimming cost V 5 bases and J 7 bases, with 15 bases left between them. In germline, CDR1 is MNHEY, CDR2 SVGAGI. The CDR3 spans 13 residues. Here the CDR3 reads CASSTGTATEQYF. In DNA form, the CDR3 reads TGTGCCAGCAGTACCGGGACCGCAACAGAGCAGTACTTC.